The TCR beta chain under discussion was sequenced for a study of cytomegalovirus exposure and HLA in healthy donors. Overall study results and limits: Reports indicated that the classifier achieved high specificity and sensitivity in diagnosing cytomegalovirus status. When a later analysis compared HLA-associated TCR beta chains with equally common others, the HLA-associated chains turned out to be more clonally expanded and to have lower generation probabilities. A missense variant in DCLRE1C was later tied to TCR beta V- and J-gene trimming.

A word on this clone: Its specificity is not known.

A multiplex PCR was run with 60 Vbeta primers and 13 Jbeta primers. Clones were read by immunoSEQ multiplex PCR, and TCRdb kept only the in-frame ones, dropping some. Among about 190,000 clones, around 87% were seen once, and the ten largest hold roughly 1.9%. The CDR3 sequence is 16 residues long. In germline, CDR1 is MGHDK, CDR2 SYGVNS. Losses at the gene ends were 4 bases for V and 2 bases for J; bases not matched to a gene: 3. Sequenced material: PBMCs. The TCR sequence derives from a woman under 30 in good health and CMV-seronegative. The gene calls are TRBV25-1 and TRBJ2-1, with 12 bases lining up with TRBD2. This chain's CDR3 is CASSGLAGGPYNEQFF. The CDR3 nucleotides are TGTGCCAGCAGTGGGCTAGCGGGGGGGCCCTACAATGAGCAGTTCTTC.